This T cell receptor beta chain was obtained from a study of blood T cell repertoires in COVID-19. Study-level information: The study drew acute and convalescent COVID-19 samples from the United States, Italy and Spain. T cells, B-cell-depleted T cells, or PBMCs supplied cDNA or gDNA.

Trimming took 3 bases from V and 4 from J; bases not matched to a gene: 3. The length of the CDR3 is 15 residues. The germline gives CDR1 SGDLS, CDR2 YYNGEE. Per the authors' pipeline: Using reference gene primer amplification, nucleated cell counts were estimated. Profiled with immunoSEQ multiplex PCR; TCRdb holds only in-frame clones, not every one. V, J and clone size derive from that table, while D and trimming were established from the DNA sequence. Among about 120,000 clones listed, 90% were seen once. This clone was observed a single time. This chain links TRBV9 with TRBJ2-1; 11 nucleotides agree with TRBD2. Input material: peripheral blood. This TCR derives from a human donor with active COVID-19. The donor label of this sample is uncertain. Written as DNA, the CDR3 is TGTGCCAGCAGCGGTAGCGGGGGGGGATACAATGAGCAGTTCTTC. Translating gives CASSGSGGGYNEQFF.